What follows is one T cell receptor beta chain and its context. Produced via immunoSEQ multiplex PCR; TCRdb's table is partial and in-frame only. Of 130,000 to 150,000 clones listed, about 91% are singletons. This entry is derived from a study of control samples from healthy donors and cancer patients. The source is a man younger than 40 in good health. Sequencing was carried out using blood.

Here the CDR3 DNA reads TGTGCCAGCAGCAAAGAGGCCTGGGCTGGGGCAGATACGCAGTATTTT. Translated, it gives CASSKEAWAGADTQYF. J is TRBJ2-3 and V is TRBV7-9; no definite D call. Germline CDR1 and CDR2: SEHNR and FQNEAQ (reference sequence). This CDR3 region has 16 residues. The V gene lost 5 bases and the J gene lost 4 bases, with 19 bases spanning the gap.